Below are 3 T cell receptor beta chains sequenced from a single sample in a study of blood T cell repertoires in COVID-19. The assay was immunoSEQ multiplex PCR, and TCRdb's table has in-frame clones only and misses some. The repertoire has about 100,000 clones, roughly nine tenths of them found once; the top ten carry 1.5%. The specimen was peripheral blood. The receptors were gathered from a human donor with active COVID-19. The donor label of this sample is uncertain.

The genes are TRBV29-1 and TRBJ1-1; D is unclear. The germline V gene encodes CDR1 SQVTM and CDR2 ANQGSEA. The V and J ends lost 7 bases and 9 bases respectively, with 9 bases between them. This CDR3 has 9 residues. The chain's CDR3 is CSAHPQAFF. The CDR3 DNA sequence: TGCAGCGCCCATCCCCAAGCTTTCTTT.

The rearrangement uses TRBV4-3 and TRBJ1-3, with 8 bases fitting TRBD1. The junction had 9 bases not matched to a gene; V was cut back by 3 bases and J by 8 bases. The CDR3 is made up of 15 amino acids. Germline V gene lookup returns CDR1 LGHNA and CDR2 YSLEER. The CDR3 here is CASSQLNRGTDTIYF. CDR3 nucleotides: TGCGCCAGCAGCCAGTTGAACAGGGGGACCGACACCATATATTTT.

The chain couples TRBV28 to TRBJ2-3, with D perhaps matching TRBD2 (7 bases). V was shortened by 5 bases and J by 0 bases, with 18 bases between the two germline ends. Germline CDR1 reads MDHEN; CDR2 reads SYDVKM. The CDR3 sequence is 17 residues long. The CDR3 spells CASSPFGGGGSTDTQYF. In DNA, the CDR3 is TGTGCCAGCAGTCCTTTTGGGGGCGGGGGAAGCACAGATACGCAGTATTTT.